What follows are 2 T cell receptor beta chains derived from one specimen sequenced in a study of technical replicates of blood from a handful of donors. This table comes from immunoSEQ multiplex PCR, and its TCRdb copy is limited to in-frame clones, with some not included. The sample includes tens of thousands of clones, approximately 94% of them seen just once. Sequenced input: T cells isolated from PBMCs. All receptors come from a human donor in good health.

J is TRBJ2-2 and V is TRBV19, with 7 positions matching TRBD2. After removal of 7 bases from V and 2 bases from J, the junction contained 7 bases not matched to a gene. Germline CDR1 LNHDA, CDR2 SQIVND (reference sequence). The CDR3 contains 15 residues. The CDR3 coding sequence is TGTGCCAGTACCTCTCCGGGACTAAACACCGGGGAGCTGTTTTTT. Its translation is CASTSPGLNTGELFF.

This clone was found once. The chain employs TRBV18 and TRBJ2-5; TRBD1 agrees at 7 bases. CDR1 KGHSH and CDR2 LQKENI come from the germline V gene. This CDR3 spans 13 amino acids. Trimming removed 6 bases from V and 4 bases from J; junction bases left unmatched: 5. CDR3 residues: CASSPTGIETQYF. The CDR3 DNA is TGTGCCAGCTCTCCGACAGGGATAGAGACCCAGTACTTC.